This TCR beta chain emerged from a study of Siglec-9 on CD8 T cells in melanoma. Study-wide points: Siglec-9 reportedly marks and regulates an effector memory CD8+ T-cell subset apparently accumulating in melanoma tumors.

This clone was detected once. Its antigen is currently unknown. Per the germline V gene, CDR1 is MGHRA and CDR2 is YSYEKL. J gave up 6 bases and V 6 bases, and 10 bases lay outside the gene matches. The CDR3 has 16 residues. Generated by immunoSEQ multiplex PCR, the TCRdb table keeps only in-frame clones and is missing some. The sample shows 25,000 to 30,000 clones, about 80% of them seen only once. The source of this sequence is a human donor in good health. Material for sequencing was Siglec-9- CD8+ T cells sorted from blood. The chain joins TRBV4-1 to TRBJ1-5; TRBD1 agrees at 11 bases. In nucleotides, the CDR3 is TGCGCCAGCAGAGACCACCCGGACAGGGGGCTTCAGCCCCAGCATTTT. Protein sequence: CASRDHPDRGLQPQHF.